This T cell receptor beta chain was recovered during a study of identifying expanded T cells in peripheral blood. Trimming removed 5 bases from V and 3 bases from J, with 17 bases in between. The CDR3 extends over 17 amino acids. The V gene's germline CDR1 is SEHNR and CDR2 FQNEAQ (reference sequence). During the collection period, no donor immune events like infections were recorded. Whole-study results and caveats: Over about two and four weeks, about 15 and 19 clones changed, versus roughly 1.1 between replicates.

Repertoires were generated with immunoSEQ multiplex PCR, while TCRdb's copy carries only in-frame clones and drops some. The table lists about 91,000 clones, around nine tenths of them singletons. Of note for this clone: Its antigen is as yet unknown.

Source material: blood. This rearrangement joins TRBV7-9 to TRBJ2-6; the D gene is possibly TRBD1 (6 bases). This clonotype originated in a person between 18 and 75 years old in good health. The CDR3 nucleotides are TGTGCCAGCAGCGTACAGGGTTCCTCGGGTGGGGCCAACGTCCTGACTTTC. Residues: CASSVQGSSGGANVLTF. Variable domain in full (rest from reference TRBV7-9 and TRBJ2-6): DTGVSQNPRHKITKRGQNVTFRCDPISEHNRLYWYRQTLGQGPEFLTYFQNEAQLEKSRLLSDRFSAERPKGSFSTLEIQRTEQGDSAMYLCASSVQGSSGGANVLTFGAGSRLTVL.